Listed here are 22 T cell receptor beta chains from one sample, sequenced in a study of beta chain features in type 1 diabetes (dated by TCRdb to between 2018 and 2020). The receptor library was made with the immunoSEQ multiplex PCR assay. The entire amount of isolated RNA was reverse transcribed using the High Capacity cDNA Reverse Transcription Kit, so the sequenced TCRB transcripts were expressed ones. This immuneACCESS table, as held by TCRdb, lists in-frame sequences with V and J called but not all clones. Of the missing ones, under half trace to an unresolved V gene in checked studies; the others have no known cause. This sample lists 150,000 to 180,000 clones; roughly 8% were detected once. The top ten clones comprise around 0.65% of the sample. Sequences were obtained from central memory CD4+ T cells from blood. The source is a man between 18 and 35 years old in good health.

This clone was seen a few times. The rearrangement joins TRBV7-2 to TRBJ2-1, with TRBD2 matching 7 bases. There are 15 residues in the CDR3. Looked up from germline, CDR1 is SGHTA and CDR2 is FQGNSA. V gave up 1 base and J gave up 6 bases; unmatched junction bases: 6. CDR3 protein: CASSLEYGGVNEQFF. The CDR3 DNA reads TGTGCCAGCAGCTTAGAGTATGGGGGGGTCAATGAGCAGTTCTTC.

This clone was counted between two and nine times. The chain recombines TRBV4-2 with TRBJ2-5, with 11 bases fitting TRBD2. With 7 bases clipped from V and 4 bases from J, the junction kept 8 bases outside the gene matches. The CDR3 is 15 residues long. Germline lookup yields CDR1 LGHNA and CDR2 YNFKEQ. The CDR3, as DNA: TGTGCCAGCACCTTAGCGGGAGGGGGAGGAGAGACCCAGTACTTC. Translating it yields CASTLAGGGGETQYF.

The table lists this clone with a few counts. The chain is built from TRBV18 and TRBJ2-3; a possible D gene is TRBD2 (6 bases). The CDR3 is 15 residues long. Germline-derived CDR1 and CDR2 are KGHSH and LQKENI. V shed 3 bases and J shed 1 base, with 11 bases lying between them. CDR3 sequence reads: CASSPGGIGTDTQYF. Here the CDR3 DNA reads TGTGCCAGCTCACCTGGAGGGATAGGCACAGATACGCAGTATTTT.

The J gene is TRBJ2-7, the V gene TRBV30; D may be TRBD2 (7 bases). V was trimmed by 1 base and J by 3 bases, leaving 16 bases between them. This CDR3 has 15 residues. Germline V gene lookup returns CDR1 GTSNPN and CDR2 SVGIG (reference sequence). CDR3 region: CAWSEGGNYGYEQYF. CDR3 DNA sequence: TGTGCCTGGAGTGAGGGGGGGAATTACGGCTACGAGCAGTACTTC.

In this sample, this clone turned up a few times. The chain uses TRBV7-2 and TRBJ1-6, with 7 bases aligning to TRBD1. The CDR3 is 19 amino acids. J lost 2 bases, V lost 5 bases, and 15 bases had no gene match. The germline gives CDR1 SGHTA, CDR2 FQGNSA. CDR3 in amino acids: CASSPEGQSLSPYNSPLHF. The CDR3, as DNA: TGTGCCAGCAGCCCGGAGGGACAGTCTTTAAGCCCCTATAATTCACCCCTCCACTTT.

This clone was found a few times. The genes are TRBV5-1 and TRBJ2-5; 9 bases align to TRBD1. V shed 4 bases, J shed 2 bases, and the junction held 9 bases outside the gene matches. Germline values: CDR1 SGHRS, CDR2 YFSETQ. The CDR3 spans 16 residues. The CDR3 DNA sequence: TGCGCCAGCAGCCCAAGGTGGACAGGGGAACAAGAGACCCAGTACTTC. This encodes CASSPRWTGEQETQYF.

The chain combines TRBV25-1 with TRBJ2-7, with TRBD2 as a possible D gene (6 bases). The CDR3 consists of 14 residues. The V and J ends lost 6 bases and 5 bases respectively, with 17 bases between them. Germline loops: CDR1 MGHDK, CDR2 SYGVNS. CDR3 loop: CASSREWDSDEQYF. The CDR3 DNA is TGTGCCAGCAGCCGGGAGTGGGATAGCGACGAGCAGTACTTC.

The rearrangement joins TRBV9 to TRBJ2-5; 8 nucleotides agree with TRBD2. This CDR3 is built from 13 residues. Looked up from germline, CDR1 is SGDLS and CDR2 is YYNGEE. V dropped 1 base and J dropped 9; count of bases not matched to a gene: 5. The CDR3 DNA sequence: TGTGCCAGCAGCGTAAGCGCCGGGGGGGCCCAGTACTTC. As protein: CASSVSAGGAQYF.

There are a few counts of this clone. Its ends do not fully match the called genes, so a read error is possible. This chain links TRBV5-1 with TRBJ2-2, with D possibly TRBD2 on 5 matching bases. There are 16 residues in the CDR3. The germline gives CDR1 SGHRS, CDR2 YFSETQ. The CDR3: CASSSGVNPNTGKLFF. In DNA form, the CDR3 reads TGCGCCAGCAGCTCTGGGGTGAACCCAAACACCGGGAAGCTGTTTTTT.

The table lists this clone with many counts. This chain joins TRBV15 and TRBJ2-1; TRBD1 is a possible D gene (6 bases). Trimming stripped 4 bases from V and 5 bases from J, with 18 bases between. The CDR3 is made up of 16 amino acids. Germline CDR1 reads LNHNV; CDR2 reads YYDKDF (reference sequence). DNA for the CDR3: TGTGCCACCAGCAAAACCGGGACACAAGTTAACAATGAGCAGTTCTTC. This codes for CATSKTGTQVNNEQFF.

This clone came up a few times. V usage is TRBV11-2 and J usage is TRBJ2-7; 8 bases align to TRBD1. The CDR3 contains 15 residues. Trimming removed 5 bases from V and 1 base from J; junction bases left unmatched: 7. The germline CDR1 and CDR2 sequences are SGHAT and FQNNGV. CDR3 sequence (DNA): TGTGCCAGCAGCCGCGGAGGACAGGGATCCTACGAGCAGTACTTC. Translated, it gives CASSRGGQGSYEQYF.

In its sample, this clone was seen a few times. The chain joins TRBV4-3 to TRBJ1-3; D is unresolved. The germline V gene encodes CDR1 LGHNA and CDR2 YSLEER. Trimming pared 6 bases from V and 1 base from J, leaving 13 bases between. The CDR3 is 15 residues long. DNA of the CDR3: TGCGCCAGCAGGCAGGCCGCTAATTCTGGAAACACCATATATTTT. Translating it yields CASRQAANSGNTIYF.

This clone has only a few counts. This sequence joins TRBV4-3 and TRBJ1-1; 9 bases are a match to TRBD1. Losses at the gene ends were 0 bases for V and 2 bases for J; bases not matched to a gene: 4. CDR3 length: 16 residues. Germline CDR1 is LGHNA and CDR2 is YSLEER. CDR3 residues: CASSQDPQGANTEAFF. The CDR3 DNA reads TGCGCCAGCAGCCAAGATCCACAGGGGGCTAACACTGAAGCTTTCTTT.

This clone has at least ten counts. This CDR3 is also generated by other DNA sequences in the sample. CDR3 DNA sequence: TGTGCCAGCAGTTTCCAGGGAAGCTCCTACAATGAGCAGTTCTTC. Its translation: CASSFQGSSYNEQFF. The chain employs TRBV28 and TRBJ2-1; a weak D match, TRBD1 (5 bases). This CDR3 is 15 amino acids long. In germline, CDR1 is MDHEN, CDR2 SYDVKM. Trimming cost V 3 bases and J 0 bases, with 9 bases left between them.

This clone was picked up many times. This chain joins TRBV29-1 and TRBJ1-5; unclear D gene. CDR3 length equals 13 residues. Trimming took 4 bases from V and 6 from J, leaving 13 bases between them. CDR1 and CDR2 (germline): SQVTM, ANQGSEA. The CDR3 bases are TGCAGCGTTGGAGTCGGGTACGGTCAGCCCCAGCATTTT. Its protein product is CSVGVGYGQPQHF.

This clone was found a few times. The V gene is TRBV11-2, the J gene TRBJ2-1; the match to TRBD1 covers 7 bases. J lost 6 bases, V lost 3 bases, and 8 bases had no gene match. The CDR3 runs to 15 residues. CDR1 SGHAT and CDR2 FQNNGV come from the germline V gene. The CDR3 nucleotides are TGTGCCAGCAGCTTCCAGGGAGCAGGGGGCAATGAGCAGTTCTTC. Translating gives CASSFQGAGGNEQFF.

This clone was counted a single time. The chain couples TRBV6-1 to TRBJ1-5; D possibly corresponds to TRBD1 (6 bases). The CDR3 has 13 amino acids. The germline V and J ends were trimmed by 7 bases and 1 base, with 8 bases remaining between them. The germline V gene has CDR1 MNHNS and CDR2 SASEGT. The CDR3 sequence is CASTGQSNQPQHF. The CDR3 region has the DNA TGTGCCAGCACGGGACAAAGCAATCAGCCCCAGCATTTT.

This clone has a handful of counts. This chain connects TRBV30 to TRBJ1-1, with D maybe TRBD1 (5 bases). The CDR3 is 15 amino acids. In germline, CDR1 is GTSNPN, CDR2 SVGIG (reference sequence). The V end lost 0 bases, the J end lost 4 bases, and 15 bases lay between the germline ends. This CDR3 reads CAWSVMQGSRTEAFF. In DNA, the CDR3 is TGTGCCTGGAGTGTCATGCAGGGATCGCGCACTGAAGCTTTCTTT.

A few counts support this clone. The gene calls are TRBV7-2 and TRBJ1-4; 11 nucleotides agree with TRBD1. V dropped 6 bases and J dropped 4; count of bases not matched to a gene: 1. This CDR3 has 14 amino acids. Germline V gene sequence: CDR1 SGHTA, CDR2 FQGNSA. The CDR3, as DNA: TGTGCCAGCAGGGACAGGGGGCGTAATGAAAAACTGTTTTTT. It codes for CASRDRGRNEKLFF.

The chain links TRBV5-4 to TRBJ2-1; 7 bases are a match to TRBD2. Germline V CDR1 and CDR2: SGHNT, YYREEE (reference sequence). The CDR3 has 15 amino acids. V gave up 4 bases and J gave up 0 bases; unmatched junction bases: 4. CDR3 coding DNA: TGTGCCAGCAGCCACCCGGGGGGCTCCTACAATGAGCAGTTCTTC. Translated, it gives CASSHPGGSYNEQFF.

The chain recombines TRBV5-1 with TRBJ2-7; 11 nucleotides align to TRBD2. The CDR3 has 16 amino acids. Trimming cost V 3 bases and J 2 bases; bases outside gene matches: 7. Germline assignment: CDR1 SGHRS and CDR2 YFSETQ. CDR3: CASSWGTSGGAYEQYF. The DNA for the CDR3 is TGCGCCAGCAGCTGGGGAACTAGCGGGGGTGCCTACGAGCAGTACTTC.

The CDR3 coding sequence is TGTGCCAGCAGCCCGACAGGGGTCAGTGGCTACACCTTC. It specifies CASSPTGVSGYTF. The chain has TRBV7-8 and TRBJ1-2; TRBD1 aligns across 8 bases. V dropped 5 bases and J dropped 7; count of bases not matched to a gene: 6. The CDR3 is 13 residues long. Germline V gene lookup returns CDR1 SGHVS and CDR2 FQNEAQ.